The clone carrying this TCR beta chain turned up a few times. Its antigen is still unknown. The data were obtained in a study of persistence of HIV-infected CD4 T cells. Study findings and constraints: TCRbeta richness was lower in CMV- and Gag-responding cells than in anti-CD3/anti-CD28-responding cells. TCR oligoclonality correlated with proviral oligoclonality in the same sorted populations.

V was shortened by 7 bases and J by 4 bases, with 10 bases between the two germline ends. Germline CDR1 and CDR2: MNHNS and SASEGT. The CDR3 has 12 amino acids. An overlapping HIV-1 Gag peptide pool stimulated these cells at 0.75 to 1 ug/peptide/mL. Memory cells lacking CD40L and CD69 with high CD45RO were sorted. Suppressive ART was started during chronic HIV-1 infection in these adults. Stimulated PBMCs had first been depleted of CD8+ T cells. The libraries were made with immunoSEQ version 4 in survey mode. Sequencing was performed with immunoSEQ multiplex PCR; in TCRdb, only in-frame clones are kept and a portion is missing. Seen here are under 40,000 clones, 82% observed once, and the top ten hold about a sixth.

The chain couples TRBV6-1 to TRBJ1-1; D remains unclear. This specimen was CD4+ T cells sorted from PBMCs after approximately 20-hour stimulation, taken from a patient who received antiretroviral therapy. This clonotype was obtained from an adult woman with HIV who was CMV-seropositive. CDR3 sequence (DNA): TGTGCCAGCACCCAAGCGGGCACTGAAGCTTTCTTT. Its translation: CASTQAGTEAFF.